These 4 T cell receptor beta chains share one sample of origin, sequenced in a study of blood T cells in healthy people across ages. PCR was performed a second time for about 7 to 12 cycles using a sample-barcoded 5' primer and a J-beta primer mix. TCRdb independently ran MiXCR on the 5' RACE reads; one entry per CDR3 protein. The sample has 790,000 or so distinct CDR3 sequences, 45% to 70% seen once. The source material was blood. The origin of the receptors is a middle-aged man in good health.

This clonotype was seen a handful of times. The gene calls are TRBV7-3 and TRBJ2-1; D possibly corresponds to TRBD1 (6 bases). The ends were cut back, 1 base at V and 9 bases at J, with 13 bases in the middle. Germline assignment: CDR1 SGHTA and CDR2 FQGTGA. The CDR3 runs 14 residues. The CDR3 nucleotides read TGTGCCAGCAGCTTAATCGGGGACACTGGTGAGCAGTTCTTC. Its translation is CASSLIGDTGEQFF.

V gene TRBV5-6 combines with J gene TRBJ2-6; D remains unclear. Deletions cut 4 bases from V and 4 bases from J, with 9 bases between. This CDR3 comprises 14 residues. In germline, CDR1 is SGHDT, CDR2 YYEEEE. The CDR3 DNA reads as TGTGCCAGCAGCCGCTATGGGGGGGCCAACGTCCTGACTTTC. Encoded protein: CASSRYGGANVLTF.

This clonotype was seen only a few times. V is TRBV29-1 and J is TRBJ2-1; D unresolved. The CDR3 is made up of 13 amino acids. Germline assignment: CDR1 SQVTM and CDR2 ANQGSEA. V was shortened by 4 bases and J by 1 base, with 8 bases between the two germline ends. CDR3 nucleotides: TGCAGCGTTGGGAGTGTATCCTACAATGAGCAGTTCTTC. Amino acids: CSVGSVSYNEQFF.

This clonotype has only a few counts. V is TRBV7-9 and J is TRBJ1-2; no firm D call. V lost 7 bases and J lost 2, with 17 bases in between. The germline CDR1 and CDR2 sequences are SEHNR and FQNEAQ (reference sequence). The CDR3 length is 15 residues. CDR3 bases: TGTGCCAGCACAACGCAATCGGACGTAAACTATGGCTACACCTTC. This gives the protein CASTTQSDVNYGYTF.